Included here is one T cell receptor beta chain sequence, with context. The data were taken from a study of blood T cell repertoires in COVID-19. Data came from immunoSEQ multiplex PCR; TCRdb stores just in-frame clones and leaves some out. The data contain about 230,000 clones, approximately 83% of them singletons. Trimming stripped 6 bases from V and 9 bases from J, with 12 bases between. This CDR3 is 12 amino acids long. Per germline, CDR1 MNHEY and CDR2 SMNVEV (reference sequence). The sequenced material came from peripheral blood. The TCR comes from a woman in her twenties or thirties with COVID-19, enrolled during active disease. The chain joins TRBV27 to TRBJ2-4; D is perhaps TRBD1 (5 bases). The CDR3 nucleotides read TGTGCCAGCAGGACCAGGGCGAGCATTCAGTACTTC. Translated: CASRTRASIQYF.